The rows below give T cell receptor beta chains drawn from one sample of a study of OX40 agonist ivuxolimab in advanced cancers. Assay used: immunoSEQ multiplex PCR; TCRdb lists only in-frame clones, some missing. Found here are 15,000 to 25,000 clones, 83% of them singletons; the top ten hold about half. Material: CD4+ or CD8+ T cells sorted from blood, obtained in a trial of the OX40 agonist ivuxolimab. Receptors originate from an adult with an advanced solid tumor such as melanoma, head and neck, liver or kidney cancer. CDR3s include the opening cysteine and the closing phenylalanine or tryptophan. The D gene is left open where the match is weak. Rows may omit the clone size; those that give it use once, few, many or a size class.

V: TRBV4-2; D: TRBD2; J: TRBJ2-3; size: NA; CDR3: CASSLGGAGDTQYF; DNA: TGTGCCAGCAGCCTCGGGGGGGCCGGAGATACGCAGTATTTT
V: TRBV27; D: NA; J: TRBJ2-7; size: NA; CDR3: CASSFLGGSYEQYF; DNA: TGTGCCAGCAGTTTTCTGGGAGGCTCCTACGAGCAGTACTTC
V: TRBV5-6; D: TRBD2; J: TRBJ2-7; size: NA; CDR3: CASSLWLAGATYEQYF; DNA: TGTGCCAGCAGCTTGTGGCTAGCGGGGGCCACCTACGAGCAGTACTTC
V: TRBV11-2; D: NA; J: TRBJ2-5; size: NA; CDR3: CASSLMGETQYF; DNA: TGTGCCAGCAGCTTAATGGGGGAGACCCAGTACTTC
V: TRBV7-3; D: TRBD2; J: TRBJ2-3; size: NA; CDR3: CASSLGSGLAGTTQYF; DNA: TGTGCCAGCAGCCTAGGATCGGGACTAGCGGGGACTACGCAGTATTTT
V: TRBV4-1; D: NA; J: TRBJ1-1; size: once; CDR3: CASSHNQGTEAFF; DNA: TGCGCCAGCAGCCATAACCAGGGCACTGAAGCTTTCTTT
V: TRBV5-5; D: NA; J: TRBJ2-1; size: NA; CDR3: CASSNGGAYNEQFF; DNA: TGTGCCAGCTCGAATGGAGGGGCCTACAATGAGCAGTTCTTC
V: TRBV10-3; D: NA; J: TRBJ1-1; size: NA; CDR3: CAISEQKDTEAFF; DNA: TGTGCCATCAGTGAACAGAAGGACACTGAAGCTTTCTTT
V: TRBV6-1; D: TRBD2; J: TRBJ2-1; size: NA; CDR3: CASSDSSGGVGEQFF; DNA: TGTGCCAGCAGTGATAGTAGCGGGGGGGTAGGTGAGCAGTTCTTC
V: TRBV7-9; D: TRBD2; J: TRBJ2-5; size: NA; CDR3: CASSFGTSGSQETQYF; DNA: TGTGCCAGCAGCTTCGGGACTAGCGGGAGTCAAGAGACCCAGTACTTC
V: TRBV9; D: NA; J: TRBJ2-3; size: NA; CDR3: CASSVGWGPQVTDTQYF; DNA: TGTGCCAGCAGCGTAGGGTGGGGGCCACAGGTCACAGATACGCAGTATTTT
V: TRBV6-1; D: NA; J: TRBJ1-4; size: NA; CDR3: CASSVGFGNEKLFF; DNA: TGTGCCAGCAGTGTGGGATTCGGTAATGAAAAACTGTTTTTT
V: TRBV4-1; D: TRBD2; J: TRBJ2-7; size: NA; CDR3: CASSQTGLAGAEQYF; DNA: TGCGCCAGCAGCCAAACGGGACTAGCGGGGGCCGAGCAGTACTTC
V: TRBV7-9; D: NA; J: TRBJ2-2; size: NA; CDR3: CASSFGQYTNTGELFF; DNA: TGTGCCAGCAGCTTTGGGCAGTATACGAACACCGGGGAGCTGTTTTTT
V: TRBV4-3; D: NA; J: TRBJ1-3; size: few; CDR3: CASSQDLLQGLFSGNTIYF; DNA: TGCGCCAGCAGCCAAGACCTCCTACAGGGCTTATTCTCTGGAAACACCATATATTTT
V: TRBV4-2; D: NA; J: TRBJ2-3; size: NA; CDR3: CASSQGGGHTDTQYF; DNA: TGTGCCAGCAGCCAAGGCGGGGGCCACACAGATACGCAGTATTTT
V: TRBV7-9; D: NA; J: TRBJ1-6; size: few; CDR3: CASSLARDNSPLHF; DNA: TGTGCCAGCAGCTTAGCGCGGGACAATTCACCCCTCCACTTT
V: TRBV11-3; D: TRBD1; J: TRBJ1-1; size: NA; CDR3: CASSSATGANTEAFF; DNA: TGTGCCAGCAGCTCAGCGACAGGGGCGAACACTGAAGCTTTCTTT
V: TRBV10-3; D: NA; J: TRBJ1-2; size: NA; CDR3: CAIVQGLGHGYTF; DNA: TGTGCCATCGTACAGGGTCTCGGCCATGGCTACACCTTC
V: TRBV7-2; D: NA; J: TRBJ2-7; size: NA; CDR3: CASSHGDYEQYF; DNA: TGTGCCAGCAGCCACGGGGACTACGAGCAGTACTTC
V: TRBV5-6; D: NA; J: TRBJ1-6; size: NA; CDR3: CASSLRYSPLHF; DNA: TGTGCCAGCAGCTTGCGTTATTCACCCCTCCACTTT
V: TRBV14; D: NA; J: TRBJ1-4; size: NA; CDR3: CASKGGATNEKLFF; DNA: TGTGCCAGCAAGGGGGGCGCAACTAATGAAAAACTGTTTTTT
V: TRBV6-5; D: NA; J: TRBJ2-3; size: NA; CDR3: CASSFQNTQYF; DNA: TGTGCCAGCAGTTTTCAGAATACGCAGTATTTT
V: TRBV19; D: NA; J: TRBJ2-2; size: NA; CDR3: CASSIGPGRKRTGELFF; DNA: TGTGCCAGTAGTATAGGTCCAGGGCGTAAGAGAACCGGGGAGCTGTTTTTT
V: TRBV6-1; D: TRBD1; J: TRBJ2-7; size: few; CDR3: CASSASGTGGYEQYF; DNA: TGTGCCAGCAGTGCCTCCGGGACAGGGGGCTACGAGCAGTACTTC
V: TRBV28; D: NA; J: TRBJ2-6; size: NA; CDR3: CASSFDGANVLTF; DNA: TGTGCCAGCAGTTTCGATGGGGCCAACGTCCTGACTTTC
V: TRBV19; D: NA; J: TRBJ2-3; size: NA; CDR3: CASTRTVGTDTQYF; DNA: TGTGCCAGTACTAGGACGGTCGGCACAGATACGCAGTATTTT
V: TRBV28; D: NA; J: TRBJ1-6; size: few; CDR3: CASALEYSPLHF; DNA: TGTGCCAGCGCCCTTGAGTATTCACCCCTCCACTTT
V: TRBV5-1; D: TRBD1; J: TRBJ1-4; size: once; CDR3: CASSPGQGGEKLFF; DNA: TGCGCCAGCAGTCCGGGACAGGGTGGTGAAAAACTGTTTTTT
V: TRBV7-3; D: NA; J: TRBJ2-7; size: NA; CDR3: CASSVDDGDEQYF; DNA: TGTGCCAGCAGCGTGGACGATGGCGACGAGCAGTACTTC
V: TRBV2; D: TRBD1; J: TRBJ1-2; size: NA; CDR3: CASSAGTGGRGYTF; DNA: TGTGCCAGCAGCGCCGGGACAGGGGGCCGAGGCTACACCTTC
V: TRBV4-3; D: TRBD2; J: TRBJ2-3; size: NA; CDR3: CASSWDLAGGLLTDTQYF; DNA: TGCGCCAGCAGCTGGGATTTAGCGGGGGGGCTCCTCACAGATACGCAGTATTTT
V: TRBV7-9; D: NA; J: TRBJ1-4; size: NA; CDR3: CASSFGGDYEKLFF; DNA: TGTGCCAGCAGCTTTGGGGGCGACTATGAAAAACTGTTTTTT
V: TRBV25-1; D: NA; J: TRBJ1-1; size: NA; CDR3: CASSPQLGASDTEAFF; DNA: TGTGCCAGCAGTCCTCAACTGGGAGCGTCTGACACTGAAGCTTTCTTT
V: TRBV6-1; D: NA; J: TRBJ1-2; size: NA; CDR3: CASSEARLRSYGYTF; DNA: TGTGCCAGCAGTGAAGCGAGGCTCAGGTCCTATGGCTACACCTTC